This entry lists 27 T cell receptor beta chains sequenced from one sample in a study of blood T cells in healthy people across ages (dated by TCRdb to between 2015 and 2017). Library preparation was by 5' RACE. Sequencing was carried out with an Illumina HiSeq 2500. A second PCR of roughly 6 to 12 cycles was performed with a sample-barcoded 5' primer and a J-beta primer mix. Using fastp at Q25 and MiXCR, TCRdb reprocessed the public reads and kept productive beta chains. CDR3 protein duplicates are merged, each entry listing the most common genes and DNA. The sample table shows approximately 770,000 distinct CDR3 sequences, and over 45% are seen once. Of the sample, approximately 21% is held by the ten largest clones. Sequencing was carried out using blood. The receptors originated from a man aged 30 to 39 in good health.

CDR3 nucleotides: TGTGCCAGCAGGAACCGAGTCGGGGGGGCTTGGAATGAGCAGTTCTTC. It encodes CASRNRVGGAWNEQFF. V is TRBV3-1 and J is TRBJ2-1, with 8 bases lining up with TRBD2. The germline gives CDR1 LGHDT, CDR2 YNNKEL (reference sequence). The CDR3 is made up of 16 amino acids. Germline trimming cut 6 bases from V and 7 bases from J; bases unmatched to any gene: 14.

This clonotype was counted between two and nine times. This chain joins TRBV12-3 or TRBV12-4 and TRBJ2-5; D is unclear. Trimming stripped 3 bases from V and 4 bases from J, with 9 bases between. The CDR3 has 13 residues. This chain's CDR3 is CASSFGWGETQYF. In DNA, the CDR3 is TGTGCCAGCAGTTTCGGCTGGGGAGAGACCCAGTACTTC.

This chain joins TRBV7-9 and TRBJ2-5; the match to TRBD2 covers 8 bases. V shed 5 bases and J 5 bases; nucleotides not matched to a gene: 7. The germline V gene encodes CDR1 SEHNR and CDR2 FQNEAQ (reference sequence). The CDR3 is 14 amino acids. The CDR3 sequence: CASSRGLASETQYF. The CDR3 nucleotides are TGTGCCAGCAGCCGAGGACTAGCTTCGGAGACCCAGTACTTC.

V is TRBV7-6 and J is TRBJ2-1; D is perhaps TRBD1 (5 bases). The CDR3 runs to 12 residues. V lost 1 base to trimming and J lost 15 bases, with 13 bases between them. CDR1 SGHVS and CDR2 FNYEAQ come from the germline V gene. The CDR3 here is CASSLVGQGPFF. The CDR3 DNA reads TGTGCCAGCAGCTTAGTGGGGCAGGGTCCGTTCTTC.

The chain couples TRBV7-9 to TRBJ2-7, with 12 bases identical to TRBD2. Losses at the gene ends were 6 bases for V and 5 bases for J; bases not matched to a gene: 8. The germline CDR1 and CDR2 sequences are SEHNR and FQNEAQ (reference sequence). CDR3 length: 15 residues. The chain's CDR3 is CASRATSGSLHEQYF. CDR3 sequence (DNA): TGTGCCAGCAGAGCGACTAGCGGGAGTCTCCACGAGCAGTACTTC.

This clonotype was counted only a few times. The chain combines TRBV11-1 with TRBJ2-5; maybe TRBD2 (6 bases). Germline V gene data show CDR1 as SGHAT and CDR2 as FQDESV (reference sequence). V was shortened by 7 bases and J by 5 bases, with 14 bases between the two germline ends. The CDR3 is 13 amino acids. CDR3 amino acids: CASTRDRGETQYF. The CDR3 DNA reads TGTGCCAGCACCAGGGACCGGGGGGAGACCCAGTACTTC.

The chain employs TRBV27 and TRBJ2-7; 7 bases map to TRBD1. CDR1 MNHEY and CDR2 SMNVEV come from the germline V gene (reference sequence). The CDR3 is 15 amino acids. V shed 6 bases and J 4 bases; nucleotides not matched to a gene: 12. CDR3 sequence: CASSLGQPSRYEQYF. The CDR3 nucleotides are TGTGCCAGCAGCTTGGGACAGCCGTCGCGGTACGAGCAGTACTTC.

The chain has TRBV7-9 and TRBJ1-1; 8 bases are shared with TRBD1. Trimming removed 5 bases from V and 1 base from J; junction bases left unmatched: 15. The CDR3 has 18 amino acids. Germline V lookup: CDR1 SEHNR, CDR2 FQNEAQ (reference sequence). The CDR3, as DNA: TGTGCCAGCAGCCCGTACCGCGGGACAGGAATTTCGAACACTGAAGCTTTCTTT. Protein sequence: CASSPYRGTGISNTEAFF.

This chain links TRBV5-1 with TRBJ2-1; D is unresolved. Per germline, CDR1 SGHRS and CDR2 YFSETQ. The CDR3 covers 15 residues. V was trimmed by 4 bases and J by 6 bases, leaving 17 bases between them. CDR3 bases: TGCGCCAGCAGCACGGGTCCAGAGGTAACCAATGAGCAGTTCTTC. Its translation is CASSTGPEVTNEQFF.

The chain links TRBV10-3 to TRBJ1-2; D call uncertain. Trimming pared 2 bases from V and 4 bases from J, leaving 11 bases between. CDR1 is ENHRY, CDR2 SYGVKD, per germline. The CDR3 covers 14 residues. This chain's CDR3 is CAISEAGESYGYTF. The DNA for the CDR3 is TGTGCCATCAGTGAGGCAGGAGAGTCCTATGGCTACACCTTC.

This clonotype has a handful of counts. The genes are TRBV20-1 and TRBJ1-2; D call uncertain. V gave up 0 bases and J gave up 4 bases, with 9 bases separating them. CDR1 and CDR2 from the germline V gene are DFQATT and SNEGSKA (reference sequence). CDR3 length: 13 amino acids. CDR3 nucleotide sequence: TGCAGTGCTAGAGACCAGAGTACCTATGGCTACACCTTC. It codes for CSARDQSTYGYTF.

This clonotype has more than one count but fewer than ten. The chain links TRBV21-1 to TRBJ1-2. TRBV21-1 corresponds to a pseudogene. This CDR3 spans 14 amino acids. In DNA, the CDR3 is TGTGCCAGCAGCGAACGGGGAGCTAACTATGGCTACACCTTC. This encodes CASSERGANYGYTF.

V and J are TRBV20-1 and TRBJ1-6; 8 bases align to TRBD1. Per the germline V gene, CDR1 is DFQATT and CDR2 is SNEGSKA (reference sequence). The trim removed 0 bases at V and 9 bases at J, leaving 10 bases unmatched. The CDR3 is 16 amino acids. The DNA for the CDR3 is TGCAGTGCTAGAGATCCTTGGACAGGGCGAGGTTCACCCCTCCACTTT. It translates to CSARDPWTGRGSPLHF.

Only a few counts were recorded for this clonotype. The chain employs TRBV10-3 and TRBJ2-7; D might be TRBD1 or TRBD2, each matching 5 bases. Trimming removed 5 bases at V and 7 bases at J, with 15 bases between. This CDR3 contains 13 residues. CDR1 and CDR2 from the germline V gene are ENHRY and SYGVKD. The CDR3 sequence: CAISRDPWGEQYF. DNA for the CDR3: TGTGCCATCAGTCGGGACCCATGGGGAGAGCAGTACTTC.

CDR3 sequence: CASSEGVRTASYEQYF. CDR3 sequence (DNA): TGTGCCAGCAGTGAAGGGGTGCGGACCGCCTCCTACGAGCAGTACTTC. This sequence joins TRBV6-1 and TRBJ2-7; no reliable D call. Germline lookup yields CDR1 MNHNS and CDR2 SASEGT. There are 16 residues in the CDR3. Trimming stripped 1 base from V and 0 bases from J, with 13 bases between.

J is TRBJ1-5 and V is TRBV15; no clear D gene. V was trimmed by 0 bases and J by 7 bases, leaving 13 bases between them. Germline V gene sequence: CDR1 LNHNV, CDR2 YYDKDF (reference sequence). The CDR3 loop spans 15 amino acids. In DNA, the CDR3 is TGTGCCACCAGCAGAGAGTCCACTGGAGGGCAGCCCCAGCATTTT. It yields the protein CATSRESTGGQPQHF.

Here the CDR3 reads CASSEAPTRLNEQFF. The CDR3 coding sequence is TGTGCCAGCAGTGAAGCGCCGACTAGACTCAATGAGCAGTTCTTC. This chain connects TRBV6-1 to TRBJ2-1; weak D call: TRBD2 (6 bases). Germline loops: CDR1 MNHNS, CDR2 SASEGT. V was pared by 0 bases and J by 6 bases, with 12 bases between. The CDR3 has 15 amino acids.

Comment on this clonotype: The junction differs from germline at one of its ends, possibly a read error. The chain uses TRBV28 and TRBJ2-5; D uncertain. Germline CDR1 MDHEN, CDR2 SYDVKM. The CDR3 is 11 residues long. CDR3 bases: TGTGCCGGCAGTTCACAAGAGACCCAGTACTTC. It yields the protein CAGSSQETQYF. Together with reference TRBV28 and TRBJ2-5, the CDR3 gives the full variable domain: DVKVTQSSRYLVKRTGEKVFLECVQDMDHENMFWYRQDPGLGLRLIYFSYDVKMKEKGDIPEGYSVSREKKERFSLILESASTNQTSMYLCAGSSQETQYFGPGTRLLVL.

V usage is TRBV7-9 and J usage is TRBJ2-6, with D uncertain. Germline V CDR1 and CDR2: SEHNR, FQNEAQ (reference sequence). CDR3 length: 14 amino acids. With 7 bases removed from V and 0 bases from J, the gap between germline ends came to 7 bases. This CDR3 is CASKDTSGANVLTF. CDR3 sequence (DNA): TGTGCCAGCAAAGATACCTCTGGGGCCAACGTCCTGACTTTC.

Many counts were recorded for this clonotype. The chain couples TRBV7-2 to TRBJ1-2; TRBD1 agrees at 8 bases. V trimming: 3 bases; J trimming: 3 bases; junction bases outside the gene matches: 6. Germline values: CDR1 SGHTA, CDR2 FQGNSA. The CDR3 extends over 15 amino acids. Here the CDR3 DNA reads TGTGCCAGCAGCTTCAGGGGGCAGGGTTACTATGGCTACACCTTC. It yields the protein CASSFRGQGYYGYTF. Filled out from reference TRBV7-2 and TRBJ1-2, the complete variable domain reads GAGVSQSPSNKVTEKGKDVELRCDPISGHTALYWYRQSLGQGLEFLIYFQGNSAPDKSGLPSDRFSAERTGGSVSTLTIQRTQQEDSAVYLCASSFRGQGYYGYTFGSGTRLTVV.

This clonotype was counted only a few times. This sequence joins TRBV7-2 and TRBJ2-6; TRBD1 agrees at 7 bases. J lost 0 bases, V lost 2 bases, and 7 bases had no gene match. Germline CDR1 is SGHTA and CDR2 is FQGNSA. The CDR3 sequence is 18 residues long. The CDR3 spells CASSLPGTVYSGANVLTF. In DNA, the CDR3 is TGTGCCAGCAGCTTACCAGGGACAGTGTACTCTGGGGCCAACGTCCTGACTTTC.

CDR3 coding DNA: TGTGCCAGCTCACCACCTGGGCTAGGCGGGGGATACAATGAGCAGTTCTTC. This codes for CASSPPGLGGGYNEQFF. This chain joins TRBV18 and TRBJ2-1; the match to TRBD2 covers 7 bases. CDR3 size: 17 residues. CDR1 KGHSH and CDR2 LQKENI come from the germline V gene. V trimming: 0 bases; J trimming: 4 bases; junction bases outside the gene matches: 9.

This chain connects TRBV11-2 to TRBJ2-1; the match to TRBD2 covers 11 bases. The J call could be wrong; TRBJ2-7 is a better fit for the DNA end. The CDR3 is made up of 16 amino acids. Per germline, CDR1 SGHAT and CDR2 FQNNGV. DNA of the CDR3: TGTGCCAGCAGCTGGTCACTAGCGGGGGACTACAATGAGCAGTACTTC. This encodes CASSWSLAGDYNEQYF.

This sequence joins TRBV29-1 and TRBJ2-1; 8 nucleotides match TRBD2. The CDR3 covers 12 residues. Germline V gene lookup returns CDR1 SQVTM and CDR2 ANQGSEA. Trimming removed 5 bases from V and 5 bases from J; junction bases left unmatched: 2. The CDR3 region has the DNA TGCAGCGTTTGGACTAGCAACAATGAGCAGTTCTTC. Translation gives CSVWTSNNEQFF.

This clonotype occurred once. The CDR3 region is CASSHGGLDGTEAFF. The CDR3 DNA reads as TGTGCCAGCAGCCACGGGGGGCTCGACGGCACTGAAGCTTTCTTT. The rearrangement links TRBV6-6 to TRBJ1-1, with D perhaps TRBD1 (6 bases). The CDR3 totals 15 residues. Germline V gene lookup returns CDR1 MNHNY and CDR2 SVGAGI (reference sequence). The germline V and J ends were trimmed by 6 bases and 4 bases, with 18 bases remaining between them.

This chain joins TRBV20-1 and TRBJ2-7; TRBD1 or TRBD2 may be the D gene (5 bases each). Trimming pared 2 bases from V and 11 bases from J, leaving 16 bases between. Germline CDR1 DFQATT, CDR2 SNEGSKA (reference sequence). The CDR3 contains 12 residues. The CDR3 DNA sequence: TGCAGTGCTAGATCTCAACCGGGACCAGAGTACTTC. It is translated as CSARSQPGPEYF.

In nucleotides, the CDR3 is TGTGCCAGCAGCTCACAGAAGGGACTAGCGGGAGTCAATGAGCAGTTCTTC. Amino acid sequence: CASSSQKGLAGVNEQFF. The chain carries TRBV7-9 and TRBJ2-1, with TRBD2 identical over 14 bases. CDR1 and CDR2 from the germline V gene are SEHNR and FQNEAQ (reference sequence). The ends lost 4 bases at V and 6 bases at J; junction bases unmatched: 8. The CDR3 is 17 amino acids.